This record looks at one T cell receptor delta chain sequence and its context. Within its sample, this clone is medium-sized (0.01 to 0.1%). Its antigen remains unidentified. No base-level quality is on record; no much larger clone is a single base apart. Library prep was done by RT-PCR. Sequencing was performed on an Illumina MiSeq. Clone calls in TCRdb were regenerated from the public reads with CATT, after which identical DNA sequences shared one row. The sample records roughly 3,000 delta-chain clones, 12% of which are singletons. Jointly, the top ten make up 2.5% to 3.5% of the sample. The data were taken from a study of gamma-delta T cells after stem cell transplantation (TCRdb year 2016). In the germline V gene, CDR1 corresponds to NSMFDY and CDR2 to ISSIKDK. The CDR3, cysteine through phenylalanine, is 21 amino acids long. The entry retains the CDR3 DNA only, 63 bases that are in frame from base 1. Trimming leaves V shorter by 0 bases and J shorter by 0 bases, with the junction holding 21 bases beyond the gene matches.

The sample comprised gamma-delta T cells. The sequence links TRAV29/DV5 to TRDJ1, with 9 central nucleotides matching TRDD3. The sequence came from a human donor. It is not recorded whose cells these are; they may come from a transplant donor. This receptor has the CDR3 CAASDSGSYWGTSLYTDKLIF. At the DNA level, the sequence is TGTGCAGCAAGCGATTCGGGATCCTACTGGGGGACTTCTTTGTACACCGATAAACTCATCTTT.